Included here is one TCR beta chain sequence, with context. TCRdb re-derived calls from the RT-PCR reads in MiXCR, one entry per CDR3 protein. This repertoire shows 650,000 to 800,000 distinct CDR3 sequences, roughly 18% found once; its top ten account for 11%. This entry belongs to a study of response to subunit inactivated influenza vaccine. Trimming pared 6 bases from V and 4 bases from J, leaving 18 bases between. The germline CDR1 and CDR2 sequences are MNHEY and SVGEGT. CDR3 size: 15 residues. The chain carries TRBV6-2 or TRBV6-3 and TRBJ1-1; D is possibly TRBD1 (6 bases). The sequencing here drew on PBMCs from blood, taken around 5 days after vaccination. The TCR sequence derives from a man aged 45-65 years who received an inactivated influenza vaccine. CDR3 sequence reads: CASSVMESRGTEAFF. The CDR3 nucleotides are TGTGCCAGCAGCGTCATGGAGAGCAGGGGCACTGAAGCTTTCTTT.